A selection of T cell receptor beta chains follows, all from one sample in a study of T cell responses to AZD1222 COVID-19 vaccine. Clones were sequenced by immunoSEQ multiplex PCR, and TCRdb holds only the in-frame ones, with some missing. The repertoire holds more than 150,000 clones, approximately 90% seen once, with around 5.8% in the top ten. Sequenced material: peripheral blood, taken on day 0 of AZD1222 vaccination. All receptors derive from an adult in good health. The CDR3 runs from the conserved cysteine through the conserved F or W. The D gene is left open where the match is weak. Expanded clones get a size class; other rows say once, few or many, or leave the size out.

size	D	V	J	DNA	CDR3
NA	NA	TRBV7-2	TRBJ2-7	TGTGCCAGCAGCTTATGGGCGGGGAACTACGAGCAGTACTTC	CASSLWAGNYEQYF
NA	NA	TRBV9	TRBJ1-3	TGTGCCAGCAGCTATTCAGGAAACACCATATATTTT	CASSYSGNTIYF
once	TRBD2	TRBV25-1	TRBJ2-1	TGTGCCAGCAGTGAGGCGGGAGGTTCCTACAATGAGCAGTTCTTC	CASSEAGGSYNEQFF
once	NA	TRBV19	TRBJ1-5	TGTGCCAGTAGCCCCGTCGGGGGGGGAATAGTCAATGGCAATCAGCCCCAGCATTTT	CASSPVGGGIVNGNQPQHF
NA	NA	TRBV5-6	TRBJ1-6	TGTGCCAGCAGCTTGGGTGGACAGTTGTTGGATTCACCCCTCCACTTT	CASSLGGQLLDSPLHF
NA	NA	TRBV30	TRBJ2-2	TGTGCCTGGGGGGCGGCCGCACCCGGGGAGCTGTTTTTT	CAWGAAAPGELFF
NA	NA	TRBV19	TRBJ1-2	TGTGCCAGTAGAGCCGACACAAACTATGGCTACACCTTC	CASRADTNYGYTF
NA	TRBD1	TRBV7-3	TRBJ2-5	TGTGCCAGCAGCTCAGGGGACAGGGGATGGGAAGAGACCCAGTACTTC	CASSSGDRGWEETQYF
NA	TRBD1	TRBV6-5	TRBJ2-7	TGTGCCGGACGGGGACAGGGTTCCTACGAGCAGTACTTC	CAGRGQGSYEQYF
NA	TRBD1	TRBV7-2	TRBJ1-2	TGTGCCAGCAGCTTAGTGTCGGGACAGGGGGCTGGTGACTATGGCTACACCTTC	CASSLVSGQGAGDYGYTF
NA	NA	TRBV5-6	TRBJ2-3	TGTGCCAGCAGCTTGAGCCGGCGGGGTCGCACAGATACGCAGTATTTT	CASSLSRRGRTDTQYF
few	NA	TRBV29-1	TRBJ2-1	TGCAGCGTTGACCGACTAGAAAGTACCTACAATGAGCAGTTCTTC	CSVDRLESTYNEQFF
few	NA	TRBV19	TRBJ1-1	TGTGCCAGTAGTATAGGGGGAGGAACCACTGAAGCTTTCTTT	CASSIGGGTTEAFF
NA	TRBD1	TRBV30	TRBJ1-1	TGTGCCTGGGGACAGGGAAGGGCTGAAGCTTTCTTT	CAWGQGRAEAFF
NA	NA	TRBV6-4	TRBJ1-2	TGTGCCAGCAGACTGCAGGGATCAGCTAACTATGGCTACACCTTC	CASRLQGSANYGYTF
NA	TRBD1	TRBV29-1	TRBJ1-3	TGCAGCGTTCGCACCCCCAGGGGGACCTCTGGAAACACCATATATTTT	CSVRTPRGTSGNTIYF
NA	TRBD1	TRBV30	TRBJ1-4	TGTGCCTGGAGTGTGACAGGGGGTGAGGAAAAACTGTTTTTT	CAWSVTGGEEKLFF
NA	NA	TRBV30	TRBJ1-2	TGTGCCTGGAGTGTACGGCAGGGTGGCTACACCTTC	CAWSVRQGGYTF
NA	NA	TRBV5-1	TRBJ2-3	TGCGCCAGCAGCTACCTGCAAAGCACAGATACGCAGTATTTT	CASSYLQSTDTQYF
NA	TRBD1	TRBV5-1	TRBJ2-1	TGCGCCAGCAGCATGAACAGGGGGCGAGGAGACAATGAGCAGTTCTTC	CASSMNRGRGDNEQFF
NA	TRBD1	TRBV10-2	TRBJ1-5	TGCGCCAGCAGTGCGGACAGGTCCTATCAGCCCCAGCATTTT	CASSADRSYQPQHF
NA	TRBD1	TRBV4-2	TRBJ2-2	TGTGCCAGCAGCCAAGCCCAGGGGGTGGACACCGGGGAGCTGTTTTTT	CASSQAQGVDTGELFF
NA	TRBD2	TRBV11-2	TRBJ2-7	TGTGCCAGCAGCTTAGGGGGGACTAGCGGATCCTACGAGCAGTACTTC	CASSLGGTSGSYEQYF
NA	NA	TRBV10-3	TRBJ1-1	TGTGCCATCAGTGTTTCAGTGGGGGACACTGAAGCTTTCTTT	CAISVSVGDTEAFF
NA	NA	TRBV28	TRBJ1-2	TGTGCCAGCGGCCTCGGGGGGGCCCCACTCCTCTATGGCTACACCTTC	CASGLGGAPLLYGYTF
NA	TRBD2	TRBV5-5	TRBJ2-1	TGTGCCAGCAGCTTAGCGGGGGGGAATATTGCCTACAATGAGCAGTTCTTC	CASSLAGGNIAYNEQFF
NA	NA	TRBV4-1	TRBJ2-5	TGCGCCAGCAGCCAAGATCCGCCGGGGCAAGAGACCCAGTACTTC	CASSQDPPGQETQYF
NA	TRBD2	TRBV5-1	TRBJ2-1	TGCGCCAGCAGCTCGATTGCTGGGGGGGAGAATGAGCAGTTCTTC	CASSSIAGGENEQFF
NA	NA	TRBV5-1	TRBJ1-3	TGCGCCAGCAGCTTGAACCTTGCTGGAAACACCATATATTTT	CASSLNLAGNTIYF
NA	NA	TRBV18	TRBJ2-3	TGTGCCAGCTCCCCCAGATTAAGGATTGGCACAGATACGCAGTATTTT	CASSPRLRIGTDTQYF
NA	NA	TRBV2	TRBJ1-5	TGTGCCAGCAGGTGGCAGGTTAGCAATCAGCCCCAGCATTTT	CASRWQVSNQPQHF
NA	NA	TRBV7-7	TRBJ2-1	TGTGCTAGCAGCTCTCTAGCAACGACGTCCTACAATGAGCAGTTCTTC	CASSSLATTSYNEQFF
NA	NA	TRBV7-2	TRBJ1-5	TGTGCCAGCAGCCTACCTGCAGGGTATCAGCAGCCCCAGCATTTT	CASSLPAGYQQPQHF
NA	NA	TRBV24-1	TRBJ2-5	TGTGCCACCCTTGGGCCCCAAGAGACCCAGTACTTC	CATLGPQETQYF
NA	NA	TRBV19	TRBJ1-3	TGTGCCAGTAGTATGAGCCGTTTCTCTGGAAACACCATATATTTT	CASSMSRFSGNTIYF
NA	NA	TRBV7-2	TRBJ2-2	TGTGCCAGCAGCTTGAAAGGGGTGAACACCGGGGAGCTGTTTTTT	CASSLKGVNTGELFF
once	NA	TRBV30	TRBJ2-7	TGTGCCTGGAGTGGGGCCTACGAGCAGTACTTC	CAWSGAYEQYF